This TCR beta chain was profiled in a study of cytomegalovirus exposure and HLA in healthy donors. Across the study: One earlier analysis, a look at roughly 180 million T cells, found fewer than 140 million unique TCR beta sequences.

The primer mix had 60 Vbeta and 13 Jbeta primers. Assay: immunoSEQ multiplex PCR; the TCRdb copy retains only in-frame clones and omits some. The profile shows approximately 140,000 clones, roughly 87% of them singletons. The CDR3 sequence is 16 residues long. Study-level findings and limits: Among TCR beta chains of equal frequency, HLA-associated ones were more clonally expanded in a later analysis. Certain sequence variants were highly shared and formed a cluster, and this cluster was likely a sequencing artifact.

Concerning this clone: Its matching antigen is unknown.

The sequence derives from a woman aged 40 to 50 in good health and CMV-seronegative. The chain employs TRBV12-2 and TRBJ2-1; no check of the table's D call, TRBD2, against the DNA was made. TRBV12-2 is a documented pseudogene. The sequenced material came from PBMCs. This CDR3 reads CASRLAPTSAYNEQFF. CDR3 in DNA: TGTGCAAGTCGCTTAGCCCCGACTAGCGCCTACAATGAGCAGTTCTTC.